This TCR beta chain is drawn from a study of T cell clonotyping in hematopoietic cell transplantation. Measured with immunoSEQ multiplex PCR; TCRdb has only the in-frame clones, and not every one. The sample contains nearly 9,500 clones, 95% to 98% of which appear only once. Study results and caveats: After transplant, recipient diversity fell while pathologically expanded clonotypes grew through day 180.

The CDR3 is made up of 13 amino acids. Per the germline V gene, CDR1 is SGHDT and CDR2 is YYEEEE. V lost 0 bases and J 2 bases, leaving 5 bases between the germline ends. Concerning this clone itself: Its antigen remains unknown.

The chain joins TRBV5-6 to TRBJ2-5, with D hard to call. This clonotype was sampled from a male patient between 60 and 69 years old who had an allogeneic stem cell transplant from a related donor, so the T cells may come from the graft donor. Some clones in this sample may be carry-over from other donors' samples. The sequencing used peripheral blood mononuclear cells, collected 100 days after allogeneic stem cell transplant. CDR3 DNA sequence: TGTGCCAGCAGCTTGGGTTCTCAAGAGACCCAGTACTTC. Translating gives CASSLGSQETQYF.